Listed here are 29 T cell receptor beta chains from one sample, sequenced in a study of T cell clones after liver transplantation. Profiled with immunoSEQ multiplex PCR; TCRdb holds only in-frame clones, not every one. Altogether 50,000 or so clones are present, 85% to 90% being singletons, with the ten largest covering under 15%. The sequencing here drew on CD8+ T cells from blood, taken 12 months after liver transplant. These receptors came from a human patient who received a liver transplant. Some of the T cells might come from the graft donor.

This clone was counted a single time. V usage is TRBV16 and J usage is TRBJ2-5; D ambiguous. Germline CDR1 KGHSY, CDR2 FQNENV. This CDR3 comprises 17 residues. Trimming took off 0 bases at V and 4 bases at J, with 18 bases between the two ends. CDR3 sequence: CASSQSMSREGRETQYF. CDR3 bases: TGTGCCAGCAGCCAATCGATGAGTAGGGAAGGGCGAGAGACCCAGTACTTC.

This chain links TRBV7-9 with TRBJ2-1, with 11 nucleotides matching TRBD1. This CDR3 is 16 amino acids long. V shed 5 bases, J shed 4 bases, and the junction held 7 bases outside the gene matches. Germline V gene sequence: CDR1 SEHNR, CDR2 FQNEAQ (reference sequence). CDR3 amino acids: CASSLLRDRGYNEQFF. In nucleotides, the CDR3 is TGTGCCAGCAGCCTCCTCCGGGACAGGGGGTACAATGAGCAGTTCTTC.

The chain links TRBV19 to TRBJ2-7; D unclear. The CDR3 runs to 13 residues. Trimming stripped 3 bases from V and 4 bases from J, with 10 bases between. CDR1 is LNHDA, CDR2 SQIVND, per germline (reference sequence). The CDR3, as DNA: TGTGCCAGTAGTATGAGGCAGAAATACGAGCAGTACTTC. It encodes CASSMRQKYEQYF.

The V gene is TRBV9, the J gene TRBJ1-1; D uncertain. The V gene's germline CDR1 is SGDLS and CDR2 YYNGEE. CDR3 length: 15 amino acids. Trimming took 0 bases from V and 5 from J, leaving 14 bases between them. The CDR3, as DNA: TGTGCCAGCAGCGTAGAGGGCGATGTGGGGACTGAAGCTTTCTTT. As protein: CASSVEGDVGTEAFF.

This clone was seen just once. The chain uses TRBV4-1 and TRBJ2-1; no clear D gene. The ends were cut back, 4 bases at V and 0 bases at J, with 13 bases in the middle. The CDR3 extends over 16 amino acids. Germline CDR1 MGHRA, CDR2 YSYEKL. The CDR3 spells CASSPLTPSSYNEQFF. The DNA of the CDR3 is TGCGCCAGCAGCCCCCTAACCCCCAGCTCCTACAATGAGCAGTTCTTC.

Details on this clone: The sample contains more than one DNA sequence encoding this CDR3. The gene calls are TRBV29-1 and TRBJ1-1; D gene unclear. Trimming left V 6 bases short and J 1 base short, with 6 bases between. CDR3 length: 11 amino acids. Per the germline V gene, CDR1 is SQVTM and CDR2 is ANQGSEA. The CDR3 protein is CSVGRNTEAFF. The CDR3 region has the DNA TGCAGCGTAGGCAGGAACACTGAAGCTTTCTTT.

V is TRBV13 and J is TRBJ2-7; possible D gene TRBD2, 6 bases. The V and J ends lost 5 bases and 3 bases respectively, with 11 bases between them. The CDR3 has 13 amino acids. Germline V gene sequence: CDR1 PRHDT, CDR2 FYEKMQ (reference sequence). CDR3: CASSQPGVYEQYF. CDR3 bases: TGTGCCAGCAGCCAACCGGGAGTCTACGAGCAGTACTTC. Full variable domain (remainder filled in from reference TRBV13 and TRBJ2-7): AAGVIQSPRHLIKEKRETATLKCYPIPRHDTVYWYQQGPGQDPQFLISFYEKMQSDKGSIPDRFSAQQFSDYHSELNMSSLELGDSALYFCASSQPGVYEQYFGPGTRLTVT.

The rearrangement joins TRBV19 to TRBJ1-2; no reliable D call. V was clipped by 6 bases and J by 1 base, with 21 bases between them. From germline, CDR1 is LNHDA and CDR2 SQIVND (reference sequence). This CDR3 comprises 17 residues. The CDR3 sequence is CASRGTWSDGINYGYTF. The CDR3 nucleotides are TGTGCCAGTAGGGGTACCTGGTCGGACGGAATTAACTATGGCTACACCTTC.

The rearrangement uses TRBV4-1 and TRBJ2-3; D is undetermined. With 0 bases removed from V and 4 bases from J, the gap between germline ends came to 8 bases. Germline CDR1 reads MGHRA; CDR2 reads YSYEKL. This CDR3 region has 14 residues. The CDR3 DNA is TGCGCCAGCAGCCAAGAGGACCACCCAGATACGCAGTATTTT. Amino acids: CASSQEDHPDTQYF.

The chain employs TRBV19 and TRBJ1-2, with D unclear. In germline, CDR1 is LNHDA, CDR2 SQIVND (reference sequence). V shed 6 bases and J shed 8 bases, with 7 bases lying between them. The CDR3 spans 10 residues. DNA for the CDR3: TGTGCCAGTAGCGAAGGCGGCTACACCTTC. This encodes CASSEGGYTF.

This clone has only a few counts. The V gene is TRBV28, the J gene TRBJ2-3; no firm D call. Between the trimmed V and J ends, which lost 3 bases and 0 bases, there was a span of 7 bases. CDR1 MDHEN and CDR2 SYDVKM come from the germline V gene. This CDR3 is built from 14 residues. The CDR3: CASSFRSSTDTQYF. CDR3 coding DNA: TGTGCCAGCAGTTTTCGGTCTAGCACAGATACGCAGTATTTT.

V and J are TRBV7-9 and TRBJ1-2; 9 positions match TRBD1. Trimming removed 1 base from V and 4 bases from J; junction bases left unmatched: 7. CDR3 size: 16 residues. Germline CDR1 and CDR2: SEHNR and FQNEAQ (reference sequence). CDR3 bases: TGTGCCAGCAGCTTAGGACCGACAGGGGGAGGCTATGGCTACACCTTC. It yields the protein CASSLGPTGGGYGYTF.

The chain combines TRBV18 with TRBJ2-1, with TRBD2 matching 11 bases. The germline V gene has CDR1 KGHSH and CDR2 LQKENI. The V and J ends lost 1 base and 7 bases, in that order; junction bases with no gene match: 6. CDR3 length: 16 residues. DNA for the CDR3: TGTGCCAGCTCACCACTTAGCGGGAGGGCCGGGAATGAGCAGTTCTTC. Its protein product is CASSPLSGRAGNEQFF.

The rearrangement uses TRBV28 and TRBJ2-2; 7 positions match TRBD1. Germline assignment: CDR1 MDHEN and CDR2 SYDVKM. This CDR3 region has 16 residues. Unmatched junction bases numbered 4, after V lost 1 base and J lost 2 bases. CDR3 nucleotide sequence: TGTGCCAGCAGTTTATACAGGGGATTTAACACCGGGGAGCTGTTTTTT. Protein sequence: CASSLYRGFNTGELFF.

This clone has only a few counts. The CDR3 DNA reads TGTGCCAGCAGCTCCCGGACAGGGGGAGACACTGAAGCTTTCTTT. It translates to CASSSRTGGDTEAFF. V is TRBV7-9 and J is TRBJ1-1, with 10 bases identical to TRBD1. Trimming took 4 bases from V and 3 from J; bases not matched to a gene: 5. From germline, CDR1 is SEHNR and CDR2 FQNEAQ (reference sequence). This CDR3 contains 15 residues.

The chain has TRBV4-1 and TRBJ2-7; 8 bases are a match to TRBD1. The CDR3 is made up of 15 amino acids. The germline V gene encodes CDR1 MGHRA and CDR2 YSYEKL. J lost 3 bases, V lost 1 base, and 5 bases had no gene match. DNA of the CDR3: TGCGCCAGCAGCCAAGTACAGGGGGAAGTCTACGAGCAGTACTTC. This encodes CASSQVQGEVYEQYF.

The gene calls are TRBV4-1 and TRBJ2-7; a weak D match, TRBD2 (5 bases). With 1 base removed from V and 3 bases from J, the gap between germline ends came to 7 bases. The CDR3 consists of 13 residues. Germline V gives CDR1 MGHRA, CDR2 YSYEKL. The CDR3 spells CASSQGEIYEQYF. The DNA for the CDR3 is TGCGCCAGCAGCCAAGGGGAGATCTACGAGCAGTACTTC.

In its sample, this clone was seen once. The chain joins TRBV6-1 to TRBJ2-7, with 7 bases fitting TRBD2. Germline CDR1 is MNHNS and CDR2 is SASEGT. V lost 2 bases and J lost 4; bases outside the gene matches: 5. CDR3 length equals 14 residues. CDR3 DNA sequence: TGTGCCAGCAGTGAACTGGGGGGGATTTACGAGCAGTACTTC. Protein product: CASSELGGIYEQYF.

J is TRBJ1-2 and V is TRBV27, with a possible D match to TRBD1 (5 bases). The germline V gene encodes CDR1 MNHEY and CDR2 SMNVEV (reference sequence). This CDR3 is built from 16 residues. Trimming took off 3 bases at V and 4 bases at J, with 18 bases between the two ends. CDR3 nucleotides: TGTGCCAGCAGTTTTACCGAGACCGGGGGGGTCTATGGCTACACCTTC. This gives the protein CASSFTETGGVYGYTF.

The chain combines TRBV27 with TRBJ2-3; 10 bases match TRBD2. The CDR3 is 16 residues long. The V segment lost 5 bases and the J segment 1 base; nucleotides outside the gene matches: 6. Germline V gene sequence: CDR1 MNHEY, CDR2 SMNVEV (reference sequence). The chain's CDR3 is CASSAPGTSGTDTQYF. The CDR3 DNA is TGTGCCAGCAGTGCCCCCGGGACTAGCGGCACAGATACGCAGTATTTT.

The chain recombines TRBV11-3 with TRBJ2-3; 7 bases are a match to TRBD2. The J segment lost 5 bases and the V segment lost 1 base, leaving 3 bases of the junction unmatched. This CDR3 is 14 amino acids long. Germline lookup yields CDR1 SGHNT and CDR2 YENEEA. The CDR3 sequence is CASSLGGREDTQYF. Here the CDR3 DNA reads TGTGCCAGCAGCTTAGGAGGGAGGGAAGATACGCAGTATTTT. The complete variable domain, with remaining parts taken from reference TRBV11-3 and TRBJ2-3, reads EAGVVQSPRYKIIEKKQPVAFWCNPISGHNTLYWYLQNLGQGPELLIRYENEEAVDDSQLPKDRFSAERLKGVDSTLKIQPAELGDSAVYLCASSLGGREDTQYFGPGTRLTVL.

The chain couples TRBV28 to TRBJ2-7, with D tentatively TRBD1 (6 bases). The CDR3 has 15 amino acids. The V gene's germline CDR1 is MDHEN and CDR2 SYDVKM. Deletions cut 5 bases from V and 5 bases from J, with 19 bases between. The DNA for the CDR3 is TGTGCCAGCAGTCGCGCCAGGGGTAGAAGAGACGAGCAGTACTTC. Its translation is CASSRARGRRDEQYF.

CDR3 amino acids: CASSHTGGAYTEAFF. The CDR3 nucleotides read TGCGCCAGCAGCCATACCGGGGGCGCATACACTGAAGCTTTCTTT. The J gene is TRBJ1-1, the V gene TRBV4-1, with D maybe TRBD1 (6 bases). This CDR3 region has 15 residues. The V end was cut by 3 bases, the J end by 3 bases, with 14 bases between. Germline-derived CDR1 and CDR2 are MGHRA and YSYEKL.

The J gene is TRBJ2-7, the V gene TRBV27, with TRBD2 matching 12 bases. After removal of 4 bases from V and 12 bases from J, the junction contained 1 base not matched to a gene. Germline assignment: CDR1 MNHEY and CDR2 SMNVEV (reference sequence). This CDR3 has 11 residues. The DNA for the CDR3 is TGTGCCAGCAGTTGGGGACTAGCGGGGTACTTC. Translated, it gives CASSWGLAGYF.

The chain is built from TRBV11-2 and TRBJ2-1; 10 bases align to TRBD2. J lost 9 bases, V lost 1 base, and 6 bases had no gene match. Germline CDR1 is SGHAT and CDR2 is FQNNGV. CDR3 length: 15 amino acids. This CDR3 reads CASSLVTSGLAEQFF. The CDR3, as DNA: TGTGCCAGCAGCTTAGTGACTAGCGGGCTCGCTGAGCAGTTCTTC.

The V gene is TRBV18, the J gene TRBJ1-3; D ambiguous. The germline gives CDR1 KGHSH, CDR2 LQKENI. The germline V and J ends were trimmed by 6 bases and 10 bases, with 19 bases remaining between them. CDR3 length equals 14 residues. The CDR3: CASSPSRAVETIYF. Written as DNA, the CDR3 is TGTGCCAGCTCGCCGTCCCGGGCAGTAGAAACCATATATTTT.

The chain joins TRBV19 to TRBJ2-7, with 12 bases lining up with TRBD1. V shed 5 bases and J 6 bases; nucleotides not matched to a gene: 5. The CDR3 sequence is 14 residues long. Germline V gene lookup returns CDR1 LNHDA and CDR2 SQIVND (reference sequence). DNA of the CDR3: TGTGCCAGTAGTCTTGGGACAGGGGGCTCCGAGCAGTACTTC. It encodes CASSLGTGGSEQYF.

The V call is TRBV7-8, the J call TRBJ1-2, with D perhaps matching TRBD1 (5 bases). This CDR3 spans 14 amino acids. In germline, CDR1 is SGHVS, CDR2 FQNEAQ. V was shortened by 3 bases and J by 2 bases, with 10 bases between the two germline ends. The CDR3 DNA reads as TGTGCCAGCAGCTTTGGCGGGGCGAACTATGGCTACACCTTC. Its translation is CASSFGGANYGYTF. Together with reference TRBV7-8 and TRBJ1-2, the CDR3 gives the full variable domain: GAGVSQSPRYKVAKRGQDVALRCDPISGHVSLFWYQQALGQGPEFLTYFQNEAQLDKSGLPSDRFFAERPEGSVSTLKIQRTQQEDSAVYLCASSFGGANYGYTFGSGTRLTVV.

The chain employs TRBV27 and TRBJ2-7, with unresolved D. Trimming removed 3 bases at V and 3 bases at J, with 12 bases between. Germline CDR1 and CDR2: MNHEY and SMNVEV (reference sequence). This CDR3 comprises 14 residues. CDR3 in DNA: TGTGCCAGCAGTTTCACGGGTTTCTACTACGAGCAGTACTTC. Amino acids: CASSFTGFYYEQYF.